The subject of this entry is one T cell receptor (beta chain). TCRdb's copy holds only in-frame clones and misses some; the assay was immunoSEQ multiplex PCR. The sample contains roughly 300,000 clones, approximately 91% of which appear only once. The CDR3 loop spans 11 amino acids. V was trimmed by 6 bases and J by 4 bases, leaving 6 bases between them. These data belong to a study of blood T cell repertoires in COVID-19. The chain recombines TRBV12-3 or TRBV12-4 with TRBJ2-5; maybe TRBD1 (5 bases). This receptor was identified in a woman in her twenties or thirties with COVID-19, enrolled during active disease. Sequenced material: peripheral blood. The CDR3 region has the DNA TGTGCCAGCAGGGGGCGAGAGACCCAGTACTTC. This sequence encodes CASRGRETQYF.